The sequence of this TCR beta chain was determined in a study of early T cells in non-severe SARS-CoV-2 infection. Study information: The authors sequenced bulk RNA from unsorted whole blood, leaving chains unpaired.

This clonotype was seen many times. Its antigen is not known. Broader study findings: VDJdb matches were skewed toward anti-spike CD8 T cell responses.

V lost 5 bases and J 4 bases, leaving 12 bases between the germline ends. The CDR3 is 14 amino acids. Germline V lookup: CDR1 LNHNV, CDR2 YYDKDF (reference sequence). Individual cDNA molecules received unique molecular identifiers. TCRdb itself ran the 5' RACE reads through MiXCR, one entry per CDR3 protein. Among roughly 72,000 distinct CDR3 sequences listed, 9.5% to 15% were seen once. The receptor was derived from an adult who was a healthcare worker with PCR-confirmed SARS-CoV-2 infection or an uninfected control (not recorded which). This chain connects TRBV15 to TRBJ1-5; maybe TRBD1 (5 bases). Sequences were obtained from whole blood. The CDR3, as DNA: TGTGCCACCAGCCCCGGAGGGACTAATCAGCCCCAGCATTTT. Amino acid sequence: CATSPGGTNQPQHF.